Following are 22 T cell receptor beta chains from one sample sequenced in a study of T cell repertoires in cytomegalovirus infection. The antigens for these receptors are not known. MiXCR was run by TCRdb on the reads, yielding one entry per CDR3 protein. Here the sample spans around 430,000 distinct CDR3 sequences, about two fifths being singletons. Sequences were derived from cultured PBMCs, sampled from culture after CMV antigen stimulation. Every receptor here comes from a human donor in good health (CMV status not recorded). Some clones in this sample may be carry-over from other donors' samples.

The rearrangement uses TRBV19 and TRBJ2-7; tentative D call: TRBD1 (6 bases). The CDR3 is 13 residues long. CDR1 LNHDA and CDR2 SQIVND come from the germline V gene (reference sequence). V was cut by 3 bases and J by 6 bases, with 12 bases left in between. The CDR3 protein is CASSIRDTGEQYF. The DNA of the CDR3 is TGTGCCAGTAGTATCCGGGACACAGGCGAGCAGTACTTC.

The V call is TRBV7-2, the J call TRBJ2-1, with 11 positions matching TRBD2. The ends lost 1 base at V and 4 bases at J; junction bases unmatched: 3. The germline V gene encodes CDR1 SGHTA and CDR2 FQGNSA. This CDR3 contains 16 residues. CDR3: CASSLGGLAVYNEQFF. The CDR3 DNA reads TGTGCCAGCAGCTTAGGGGGACTAGCGGTTTACAATGAGCAGTTCTTC.

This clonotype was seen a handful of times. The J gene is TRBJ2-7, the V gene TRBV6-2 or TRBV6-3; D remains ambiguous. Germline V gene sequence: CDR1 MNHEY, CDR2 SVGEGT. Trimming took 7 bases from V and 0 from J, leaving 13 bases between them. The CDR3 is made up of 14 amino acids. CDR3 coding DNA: TGTGCCAGCACCAAATCAAGAAGCTCCTACGAGCAGTACTTC. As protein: CASTKSRSSYEQYF.

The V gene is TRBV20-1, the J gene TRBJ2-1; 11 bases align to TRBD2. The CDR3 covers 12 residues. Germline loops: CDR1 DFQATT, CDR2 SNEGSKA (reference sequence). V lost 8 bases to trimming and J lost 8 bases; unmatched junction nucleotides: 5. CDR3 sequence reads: CSLAGGGDEQFF. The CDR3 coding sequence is TGCAGTTTAGCGGGAGGGGGCGATGAGCAGTTCTTC.

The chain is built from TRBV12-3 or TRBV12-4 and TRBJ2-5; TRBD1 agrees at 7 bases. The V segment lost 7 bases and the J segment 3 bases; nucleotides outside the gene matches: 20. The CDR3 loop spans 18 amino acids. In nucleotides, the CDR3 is TGTGCCAGCACCCCCCCAGGGGGTGGTAGATCATTAAAAGAGACCCAGTACTTC. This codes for CASTPPGGGRSLKETQYF.

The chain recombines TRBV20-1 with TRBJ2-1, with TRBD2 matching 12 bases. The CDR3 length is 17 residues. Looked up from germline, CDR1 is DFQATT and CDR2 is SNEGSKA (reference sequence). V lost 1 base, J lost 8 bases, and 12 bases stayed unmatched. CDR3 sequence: CSARVHPGTSGWDEQFF. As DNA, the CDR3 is TGCAGTGCTAGAGTCCACCCCGGGACTAGCGGGTGGGATGAGCAGTTCTTC.

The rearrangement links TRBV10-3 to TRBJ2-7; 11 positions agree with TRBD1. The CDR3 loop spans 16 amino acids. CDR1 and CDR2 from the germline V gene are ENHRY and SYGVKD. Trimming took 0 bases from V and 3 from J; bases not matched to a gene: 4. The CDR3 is CAISESMGQGVYEQYF. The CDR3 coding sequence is TGTGCCATCAGTGAGTCGATGGGACAGGGGGTCTACGAGCAGTACTTC.

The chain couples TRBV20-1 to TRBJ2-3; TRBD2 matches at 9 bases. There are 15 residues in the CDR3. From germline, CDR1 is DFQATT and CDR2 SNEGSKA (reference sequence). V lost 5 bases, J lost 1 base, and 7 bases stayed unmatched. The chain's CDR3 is CSAPLAGKGTDTQYF. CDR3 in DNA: TGCAGTGCTCCCCTAGCGGGGAAGGGCACAGATACGCAGTATTTT.

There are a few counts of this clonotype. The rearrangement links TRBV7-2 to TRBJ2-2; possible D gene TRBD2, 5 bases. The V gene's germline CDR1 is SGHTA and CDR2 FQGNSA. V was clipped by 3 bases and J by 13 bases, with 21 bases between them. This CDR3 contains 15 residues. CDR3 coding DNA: TGTGCCAGCAGCTTGAGAACAGCGGAGCTCGCTTGGCTGTTTTTT. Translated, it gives CASSLRTAELAWLFF.

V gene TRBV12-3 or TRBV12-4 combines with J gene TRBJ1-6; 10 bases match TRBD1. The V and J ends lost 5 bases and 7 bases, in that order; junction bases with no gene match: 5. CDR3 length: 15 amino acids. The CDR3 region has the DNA TGTGCCAGCAGTAAGACAGGGGGCGGGAATTCACCCCTCCACTTT. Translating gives CASSKTGGGNSPLHF.

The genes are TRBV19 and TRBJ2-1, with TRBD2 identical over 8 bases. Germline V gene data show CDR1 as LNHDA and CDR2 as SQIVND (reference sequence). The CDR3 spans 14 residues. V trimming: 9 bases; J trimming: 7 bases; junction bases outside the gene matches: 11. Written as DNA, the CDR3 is TGTGCCAGCTCCTTGAAGCGGGGGAGTAATGAGCAGTTCTTC. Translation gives CASSLKRGSNEQFF.

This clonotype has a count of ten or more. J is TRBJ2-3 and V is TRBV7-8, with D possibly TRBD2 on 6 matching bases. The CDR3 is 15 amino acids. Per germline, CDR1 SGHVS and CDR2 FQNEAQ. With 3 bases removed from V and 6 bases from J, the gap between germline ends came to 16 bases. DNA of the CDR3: TGTGCCAGCAGCTTTCCCCGACTAGAATCCGATACGCAGTATTTT. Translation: CASSFPRLESDTQYF. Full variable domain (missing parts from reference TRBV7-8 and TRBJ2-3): GAGVSQSPRYKVAKRGQDVALRCDPISGHVSLFWYQQALGQGPEFLTYFQNEAQLDKSGLPSDRFFAERPEGSVSTLKIQRTQQEDSAVYLCASSFPRLESDTQYFGPGTRLTVL.

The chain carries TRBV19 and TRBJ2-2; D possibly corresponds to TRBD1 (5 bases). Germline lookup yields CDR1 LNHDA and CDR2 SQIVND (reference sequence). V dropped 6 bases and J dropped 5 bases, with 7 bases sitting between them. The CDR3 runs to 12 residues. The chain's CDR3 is CASRKGTGELFF. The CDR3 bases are TGTGCCAGTAGGAAGGGGACCGGGGAGCTGTTTTTT. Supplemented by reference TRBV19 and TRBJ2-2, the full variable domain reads DGGITQSPKYLFRKEGQNVTLSCEQNLNHDAMYWYRQDPGQGLRLIYYSQIVNDFQKGDIAEGYSVSREKKESFPLTVTSAQKNPTAFYLCASRKGTGELFFGEGSRLTVL.

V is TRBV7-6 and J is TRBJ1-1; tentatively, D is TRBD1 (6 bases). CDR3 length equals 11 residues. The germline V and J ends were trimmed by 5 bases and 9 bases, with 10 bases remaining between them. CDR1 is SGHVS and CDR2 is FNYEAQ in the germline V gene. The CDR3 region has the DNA TGTGCCAGCAGCAGACAGGTTCAAGCTTTCTTT. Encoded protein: CASSRQVQAFF. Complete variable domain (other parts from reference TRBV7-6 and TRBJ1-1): GAGVSQSPRYKVTKRGQDVALRCDPISGHVSLYWYRQALGQGPEFLTYFNYEAQQDKSGLPNDRFSAERPEGSISTLTIQRTEQRDSAMYRCASSRQVQAFFGQGTRLTVV.

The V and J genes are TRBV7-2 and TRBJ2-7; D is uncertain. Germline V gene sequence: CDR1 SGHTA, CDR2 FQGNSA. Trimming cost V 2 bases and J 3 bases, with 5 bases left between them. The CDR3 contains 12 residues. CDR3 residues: CASSLLFYEQYF. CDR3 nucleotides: TGTGCCAGCAGCTTATTGTTCTACGAGCAGTACTTC.

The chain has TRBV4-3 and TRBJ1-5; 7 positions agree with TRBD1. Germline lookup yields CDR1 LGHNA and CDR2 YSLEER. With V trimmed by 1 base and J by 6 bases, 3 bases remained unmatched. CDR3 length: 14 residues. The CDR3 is CASSQGQGFQPQHF. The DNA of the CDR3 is TGCGCCAGCAGCCAAGGACAGGGTTTTCAGCCCCAGCATTTT.

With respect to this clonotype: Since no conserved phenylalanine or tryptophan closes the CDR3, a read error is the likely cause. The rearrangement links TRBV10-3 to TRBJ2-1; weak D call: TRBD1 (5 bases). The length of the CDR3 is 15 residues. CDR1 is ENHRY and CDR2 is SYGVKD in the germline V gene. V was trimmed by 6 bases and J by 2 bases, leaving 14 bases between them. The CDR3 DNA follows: TGTGCCATCAGCTCTGAACTGGGGCCCTACAATGAGCAGTTCATC. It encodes CAISSELGPYNEQFI.

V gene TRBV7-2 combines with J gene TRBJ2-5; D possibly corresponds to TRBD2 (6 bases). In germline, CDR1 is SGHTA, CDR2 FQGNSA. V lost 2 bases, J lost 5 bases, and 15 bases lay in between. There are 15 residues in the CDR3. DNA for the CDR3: TGTGCCAGCAGCTTACAAACTAGCCCCACTGAGACCCAGTACTTC. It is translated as CASSLQTSPTETQYF.

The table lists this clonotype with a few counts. In nucleotides, the CDR3 is TGTGCCAGCAGCACCCTCCAGTCCGTGGATGAGCAGTTCTTC. Translated: CASSTLQSVDEQFF. The rearrangement joins TRBV7-2 to TRBJ2-1; D gene unclear. Trimming removed 5 bases from V and 8 bases from J, with 16 bases in between. The V gene's germline CDR1 is SGHTA and CDR2 FQGNSA. This CDR3 is 14 amino acids long.

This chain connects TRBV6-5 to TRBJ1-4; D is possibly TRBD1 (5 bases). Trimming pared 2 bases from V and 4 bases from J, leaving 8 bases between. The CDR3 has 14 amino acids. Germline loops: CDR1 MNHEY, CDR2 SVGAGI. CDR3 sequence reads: CASSYDRLNEKLFF. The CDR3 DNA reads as TGTGCCAGCAGTTACGACAGACTTAATGAAAAACTGTTTTTT.

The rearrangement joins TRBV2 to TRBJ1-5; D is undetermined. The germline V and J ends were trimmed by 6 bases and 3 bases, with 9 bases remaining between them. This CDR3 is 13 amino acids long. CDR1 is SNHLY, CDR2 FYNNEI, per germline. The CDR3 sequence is CASRTDVNQPQHF. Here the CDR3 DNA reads TGTGCCAGCAGGACTGATGTCAATCAGCCCCAGCATTTT.

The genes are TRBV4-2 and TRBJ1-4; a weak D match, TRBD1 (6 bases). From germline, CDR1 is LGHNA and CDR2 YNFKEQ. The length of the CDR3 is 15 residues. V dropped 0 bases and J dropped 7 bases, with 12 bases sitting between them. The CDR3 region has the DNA TGTGCCAGCAGCCAAGAAGGGGGGGTTCGTGAAAAACTGTTTTTT. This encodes CASSQEGGVREKLFF.